The clone carrying this T cell receptor (beta chain) was recorded at least ten times. This entry is derived from a study of blood T cells in healthy people across ages. A second roughly 7 to 11 cycle PCR used barcoded and J-beta primers. Each cDNA molecule carried a tag from a template-switch adaptor that contained 12 random nucleotides. TCRdb processed the 5' RACE reads anew with MiXCR; each CDR3 protein has one entry. The sample includes roughly 650,000 distinct CDR3 sequences, approximately 31% of them seen just once. The CDR3 is made up of 14 amino acids. The V gene end was trimmed by 2 bases and the J gene end by 3 bases; junction bases not matched to a gene: 2. Germline V gives CDR1 SGDLS, CDR2 YYNGEE.

This rearrangement joins TRBV9 to TRBJ2-5; 9 nucleotides align to TRBD1. The receptor was isolated from a woman of 80 years or more in good health. Sequencing was carried out using blood. The CDR3 nucleotides are TGTGCCAGCAGCGTCCGGGACAGGGAAGAGACCCAGTACTTC. Amino acids: CASSVRDREETQYF.